Listed below are T cell receptor beta chains from one sample, sequenced in a study of glioma-infiltrating T cells. One entry per CDR3 protein results from TCRdb running MiXCR on the multiplex PCR reads. The profile covers some 100,000 distinct CDR3 sequences, with about 25% appearing a single time and 35% taken by the ten largest. The sample taken for sequencing was glioma tissue, nonneoplastic brain tissue, or PBMCs (not recorded which). Receptor source: a human donor with low-grade glioma or glioblastoma, undergoing nonglioma brain surgery, or in good health (not recorded which). Each CDR3 is given with its conserved first and last residue. A D gene is named only where the DNA matches it firmly. Clone size is stated in some rows and not others, as once, few, many or a class when expanded.

>TRBJ1-1|TRBV10-3|many|.
TGTGCCATCAGTGAGGGAGCGCTGAACACTGAAGCTTTCTTT
CAISEGALNTEAFF
>TRBJ2-7|TRBV9|many|.
TGTGCCAGCAGCGTAGACAGGGCTCCACGCGAGCAGTACTTC
CASSVDRAPREQYF
>TRBJ2-3|TRBV4-2|many|.
TGTGCCAGCAGCCAAGATCACGGCACAGATACGCAGTATTTT
CASSQDHGTDTQYF
>TRBJ2-7|TRBV29-1|many|.
TGCAGCGTTTTATTTTCGTCAGCCTACGAGCAGTACTTC
CSVLFSSAYEQYF
>TRBJ1-2|TRBV4-1|.|.
TGCGTTAGCAGCCAGCGTGGGAACTATGGCTACACCTTC
CVSSQRGNYGYTF
>TRBJ2-7|TRBV30|.|.
TGTGCCTGGAGTTTGAAGGACAGCCGGTCCTACGAGCAGTACTTC
CAWSLKDSRSYEQYF
>TRBJ1-2|TRBV20-1|many|TRBD1
TGCAGTGCCACCCGGACAGGGACATACGGCTACACCTTC
CSATRTGTYGYTF
>TRBJ2-5|TRBV7-2|.|.
TGTGCCAGCAGCCCGATAGCGGCCGGGTCAGGGGAGACCCAGTACTTC
CASSPIAAGSGETQYF
>TRBJ2-3|TRBV6-1|many|TRBD2
TGTGCCAGCAGTCACGGGGCTAGCGGGGCCACAGATACGCAGTATTTT
CASSHGASGATDTQYF
>TRBJ1-1|TRBV20-1|many|TRBD1
TGCAGTGCTAGAAGGACAGGCGTGAACACTGAAGCTTTCTTT
CSARRTGVNTEAFF
>TRBJ2-3|TRBV7-6|few|TRBD1
TGTGCCAGCAGCTCCGGTCCGGGACAGGGAAAAGATACGCAGTATTTT
CASSSGPGQGKDTQYF
>TRBJ2-6|TRBV7-2|.|.
TGTGCCAGCAGCTTAGTTGGTTCGGGCTCTGGGGCCAACGTCCTGACTTTC
CASSLVGSGSGANVLTF
>TRBJ2-5|TRBV7-6|many|TRBD1
TGTGCCAGCAGCTTAACGCGACAGGGTCAGTACTTC
CASSLTRQGQYF
>TRBJ2-1|TRBV7-9|many|TRBD2
TGTGCCAGCAGCTTAGGTCCATCGGCGGGGGGCAATGAGCAGTTCTTC
CASSLGPSAGGNEQFF
>TRBJ2-7|TRBV6-1|many|.
TGTGCCATCTCGGACTCTTTGTACGAGCAGTACTTC
CAISDSLYEQYF
>TRBJ2-7|TRBV7-6|many|.
TGTGCCAGCAGCTTAGTCGGTAGCGAGGGCGAGCAGTACTTC
CASSLVGSEGEQYF
>TRBJ1-1|TRBV18|many|.
TGTGCCAGCTCACCACTCCCGAACACTGAAGCTTTCTTT
CASSPLPNTEAFF